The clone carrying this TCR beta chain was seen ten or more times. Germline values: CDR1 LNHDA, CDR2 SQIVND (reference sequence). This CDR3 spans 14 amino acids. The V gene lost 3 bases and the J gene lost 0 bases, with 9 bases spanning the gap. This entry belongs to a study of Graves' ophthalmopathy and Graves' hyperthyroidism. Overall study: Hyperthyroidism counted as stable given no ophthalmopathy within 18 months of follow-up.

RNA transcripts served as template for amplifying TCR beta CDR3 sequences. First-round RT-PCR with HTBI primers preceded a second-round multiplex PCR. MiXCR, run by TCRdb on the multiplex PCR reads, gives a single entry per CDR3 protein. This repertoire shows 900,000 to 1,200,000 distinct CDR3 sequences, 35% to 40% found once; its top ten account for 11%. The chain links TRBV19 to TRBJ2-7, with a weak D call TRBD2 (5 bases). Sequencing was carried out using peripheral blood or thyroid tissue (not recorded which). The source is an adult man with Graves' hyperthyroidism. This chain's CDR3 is CASSIRETSYEQYF. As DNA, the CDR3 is TGTGCCAGTAGTATCCGGGAAACCTCCTACGAGCAGTACTTC. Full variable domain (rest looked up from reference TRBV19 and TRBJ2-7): DGGITQSPKYLFRKEGQNVTLSCEQNLNHDAMYWYRQDPGQGLRLIYYSQIVNDFQKGDIAEGYSVSREKKESFPLTVTSAQKNPTAFYLCASSIRETSYEQYFGPGTRLTVT.